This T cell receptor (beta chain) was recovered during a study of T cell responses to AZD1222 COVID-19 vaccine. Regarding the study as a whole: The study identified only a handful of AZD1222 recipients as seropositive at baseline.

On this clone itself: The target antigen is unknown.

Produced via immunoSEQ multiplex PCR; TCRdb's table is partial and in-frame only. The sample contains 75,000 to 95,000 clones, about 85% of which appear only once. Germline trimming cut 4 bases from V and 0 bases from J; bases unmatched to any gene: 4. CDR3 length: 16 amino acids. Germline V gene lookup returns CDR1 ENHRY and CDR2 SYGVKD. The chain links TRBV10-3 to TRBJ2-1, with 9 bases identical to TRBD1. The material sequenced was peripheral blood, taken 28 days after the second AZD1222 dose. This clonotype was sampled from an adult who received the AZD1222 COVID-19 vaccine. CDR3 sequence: CAISGMTGGSYNEQFF. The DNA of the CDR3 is TGTGCCATCAGTGGAATGACAGGGGGCTCCTACAATGAGCAGTTCTTC.